The rows below give T cell receptor beta chains drawn from one sample of a study of T cell responses to AZD1222 COVID-19 vaccine. Some clones are missing from TCRdb's copy, which holds only in-frame ones; the method was immunoSEQ multiplex PCR. The sample consists of 110,000 to 150,000 clones, 88% of them appearing once. The sample consisted of peripheral blood, taken 28 days after the second AZD1222 dose. The origin of the receptors is an adult who received the AZD1222 COVID-19 vaccine. The CDR3 runs from the conserved cysteine through the conserved F or W.

J gene	V gene	CDR3 protein
TRBJ1-3	TRBV15	CATSRVATSSGNTIYF
TRBJ1-5	TRBV11-2	CASSLGYSSGQPQHF
TRBJ1-2	TRBV7-3	CASSLNAGAGGYTF
TRBJ2-7	TRBV5-1	CASSLHRAREQYF
TRBJ2-1	TRBV7-6	CASSQGTGLYNEQFF
TRBJ2-2	TRBV4-1	CASSLSGDPRLFF
TRBJ2-2	TRBV3-1/TRBV3-2	CASSQGSSSTGELFF
TRBJ2-1	TRBV13	CAAAPGMDNEQFF
TRBJ1-3	TRBV6-5	CASWTGGGNTIYF
TRBJ1-2	TRBV7-2	CASSLLLGAPGYGYTF
TRBJ1-1	TRBV19	CASTDKVGGNTEAFF
TRBJ1-6	TRBV7-3	CASSWKRDSPLHF
TRBJ1-6	TRBV5-5	CASSLDRGSDHSPLHF
TRBJ2-7	TRBV27	CASSLEMEYEQYF
TRBJ2-6	TRBV10-3	CAISGQQSISGANVLTF
TRBJ1-3	TRBV29-1	CSASGQGGGNTIYF
TRBJ2-1	TRBV4-1	CASSQDWRSSYNEQFF
TRBJ2-2	TRBV6-5	CASRRGPGELFF
TRBJ2-2	TRBV2	CASLSRIIGELFF
TRBJ2-3	TRBV18	CASSERGTDTQYF
TRBJ2-7	TRBV2	CASLNPRASYEQYF
TRBJ1-4	TRBV13	CASSLAQGGVEKLFF
TRBJ2-1	TRBV5-1	CASSYRSGSGYNEQFF
TRBJ1-6	TRBV9	CASSPRGGSYNSPLHF
TRBJ1-2	TRBV12-3/TRBV12-4	CASRKKTGFGYTF
TRBJ1-2	TRBV19	CASRWDYGYTF
TRBJ1-4	TRBV11-2	CASSSGVEEKLFF
TRBJ2-7	TRBV7-3	CASSPQGGSYEQYF
TRBJ2-7	TRBV3-1/TRBV3-2	CASSRTTAEQYF
TRBJ2-7	TRBV4-1	CASSQGGVQWTGQDF
TRBJ1-1	TRBV12-5	CASAQGGAQTEAFF
TRBJ2-1	TRBV7-2	CASSPRSGGNEQFF
TRBJ1-5	TRBV20-1	CSASNRGGNQPQHF
TRBJ2-7	TRBV7-3	CASSLSGGKYEQYF
TRBJ2-7	TRBV5-8	CASSLDEGYEQYF
TRBJ2-2	TRBV5-1	CASTGASGSTGLFF
TRBJ2-1	TRBV9	CASSERLVSYNEQFF
TRBJ1-6	TRBV6-4	CASSDPFSSPLHF
TRBJ2-2	TRBV19	CATREGQGFTGELFF
TRBJ2-5	TRBV7-8	CASSLTDGAKGTQYF
TRBJ1-1	TRBV5-1	CASSRGEIIEAFF
TRBJ1-2	TRBV30	CAWRDRGFLYGYTF
TRBJ2-1	TRBV18	CASSPPSGSSHEQFF
TRBJ1-1	TRBV6-5	CASSSGTAKPEAFF
TRBJ2-7	TRBV28	CASSPESVDQAYEQYF
TRBJ2-7	TRBV7-6	CASSRTGGQYF
TRBJ1-5	TRBV19	CASIDRGRGNQPQHF
TRBJ2-1	TRBV19	CASSTTSNEQFF
TRBJ1-1	TRBV7-9	CASSLLGDTEAFF
TRBJ1-4	TRBV7-2	CASSLEQPQKLFF
TRBJ1-4	TRBV18	CASSPPETLGEKLFF
TRBJ1-1	TRBV6-2/TRBV6-3	CASSYIRTALNTEAFF